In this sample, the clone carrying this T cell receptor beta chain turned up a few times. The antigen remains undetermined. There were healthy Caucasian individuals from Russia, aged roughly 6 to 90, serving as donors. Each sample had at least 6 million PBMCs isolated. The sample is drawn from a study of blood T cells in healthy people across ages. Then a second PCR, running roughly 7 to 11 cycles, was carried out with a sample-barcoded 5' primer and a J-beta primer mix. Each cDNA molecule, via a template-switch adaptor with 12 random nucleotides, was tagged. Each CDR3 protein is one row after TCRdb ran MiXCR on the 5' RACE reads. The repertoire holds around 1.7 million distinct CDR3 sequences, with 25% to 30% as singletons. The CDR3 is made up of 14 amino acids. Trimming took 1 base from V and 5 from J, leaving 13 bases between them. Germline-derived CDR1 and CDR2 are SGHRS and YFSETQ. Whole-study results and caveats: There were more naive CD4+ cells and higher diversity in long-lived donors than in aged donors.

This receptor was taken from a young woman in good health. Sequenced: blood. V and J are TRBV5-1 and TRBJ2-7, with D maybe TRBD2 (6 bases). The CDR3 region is CASSLIAARDEQYF. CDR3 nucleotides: TGCGCCAGCAGCTTGATAGCGGCGCGCGACGAGCAGTACTTC.